Sequencing of this T cell receptor (beta chain) was carried out in a study of shared clonotypes between healthy human individuals. Turning to the study itself: Sampling drew on donors who were a couple of women and a few men aged 18 to 49. Study-wide points: Relative to clonotypes present in all four donors, those not shared had lower generation probabilities.

Participating donors were healthy, HIV-negative adults free of recent acute infections or vaccinations. Donors, without exception, were Caucasian adults residing in Nashville, Tennessee. The germline CDR1 and CDR2 sequences are SGHRS and YFSETQ. CDR3 length equals 16 residues. The ends lost 0 bases at V and 2 bases at J; junction bases unmatched: 6. Profiling relied on immunoSEQ multiplex PCR, and the TCRdb table lists in-frame clones only, not all of them. This sample has hundreds of thousands of clones, with approximately 95% found just once. About this clone: Its target is not known.

The sequenced sample consisted of naive CD4+ T cells sorted from blood. Stated subset: CD45RA+ positively selected. The sequence came from a woman in her thirties in good health. V and J are TRBV5-1 and TRBJ2-5; 8 bases line up with TRBD2. This chain's CDR3 is CASSLVWPSGQETQYF. CDR3 nucleotide sequence: TGCGCCAGCAGCTTGGTGTGGCCTAGCGGGCAAGAGACCCAGTACTTC.